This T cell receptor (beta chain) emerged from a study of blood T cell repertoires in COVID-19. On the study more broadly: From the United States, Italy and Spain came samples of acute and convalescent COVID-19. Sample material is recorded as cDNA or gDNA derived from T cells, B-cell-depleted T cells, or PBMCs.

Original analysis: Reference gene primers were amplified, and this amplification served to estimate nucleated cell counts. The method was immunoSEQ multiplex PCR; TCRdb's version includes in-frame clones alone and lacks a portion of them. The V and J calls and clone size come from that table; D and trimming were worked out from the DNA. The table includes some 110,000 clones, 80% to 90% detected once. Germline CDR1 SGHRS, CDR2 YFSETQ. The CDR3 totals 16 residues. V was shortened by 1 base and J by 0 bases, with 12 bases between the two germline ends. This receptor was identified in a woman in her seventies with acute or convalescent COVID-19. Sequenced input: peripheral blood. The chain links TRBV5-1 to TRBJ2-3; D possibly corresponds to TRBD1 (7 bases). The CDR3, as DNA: TGCGCCAGCAGCTTGACGACAGGGACTAGCACAGATACGCAGTATTTT. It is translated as CASSLTTGTSTDTQYF.